Listed here are 19 T cell receptor beta chains from one sample, sequenced in a study of cytomegalovirus exposure and HLA in healthy donors. PCR used 60 Vbeta primers and 13 Jbeta primers. Using immunoSEQ multiplex PCR, the repertoire was profiled, and TCRdb retains in-frame clones only, with some absent. The repertoire holds around 150,000 clones, with over 80% as singletons. Sample: PBMCs. Receptor source: a man aged 50 or older in good health and CMV-seropositive.

The chain uses TRBV2 and TRBJ1-4; D ambiguous. V was clipped by 7 bases and J by 8 bases, with 17 bases between them. Per the germline V gene, CDR1 is SNHLY and CDR2 is FYNNEI. The CDR3 extends over 14 amino acids. The CDR3, as DNA: TGTGCCAGCACTGACGGGATGAGTCGGGAAAAACTGTTTTTT. It encodes CASTDGMSREKLFF.

The J gene is TRBJ2-2, the V gene TRBV7-2; no definite D call. The CDR3 is 14 amino acids. Germline V CDR1 and CDR2: SGHTA, FQGNSA. V was shortened by 4 bases and J by 5 bases, with 11 bases between the two germline ends. The CDR3 loop reads CASSSQTATGELFF. The CDR3 DNA follows: TGTGCCAGCAGCTCCCAGACTGCAACCGGGGAGCTGTTTTTT.

The CDR3, as DNA: TGTGCCAGCAGCTCCGCTCCAACTAGCTACAATGAGCAGTTCTTC. Its protein product is CASSSAPTSYNEQFF. The chain carries TRBV7-2 and TRBJ2-1, with D maybe TRBD2 (5 bases). Germline V lookup: CDR1 SGHTA, CDR2 FQGNSA. This CDR3 has 15 residues. V lost 4 bases and J lost 3, with 13 bases in between.

As to this clone: This sample includes further DNA sequences coding for the same CDR3. The gene calls are TRBV7-2 and TRBJ2-5; 16 bases match TRBD2. Trimming at V came to 5 bases and at J to 5 bases, leaving 5 bases not matched to a gene. Germline V gene lookup returns CDR1 SGHTA and CDR2 FQGNSA. There are 16 residues in the CDR3. The CDR3 sequence: CASSPGTSGGAETQYF. The CDR3 bases are TGTGCCAGCAGCCCCGGGACTAGCGGGGGGGCTGAGACCCAGTACTTC.

The rearrangement joins TRBV9 to TRBJ2-2; 7 bases fit TRBD1. The CDR3 consists of 16 residues. Trimming took 4 bases from V and 3 from J; bases not matched to a gene: 9. Looked up from germline, CDR1 is SGDLS and CDR2 is YYNGEE. The CDR3 is CASSIPQGLDTGELFF. CDR3 nucleotide sequence: TGTGCCAGCAGCATTCCACAGGGGTTAGACACCGGGGAGCTGTTTTTT. The full variable domain, completed using reference TRBV9 and TRBJ2-2, is DSGVTQTPKHLITATGQRVTLRCSPRSGDLSVYWYQQSLDQGLQFLIQYYNGEERAKGNILERFSAQQFPDLHSELNLSSLELGDSALYFCASSIPQGLDTGELFFGEGSRLTVL.

On this clone: One end of the junction varies from germline; a read error may be responsible. CDR3 coding DNA: TGTGCCAGCAGCTCCTTGGGGACTAGCGGGAACCCCGGGGAGCTGTTTTTT. Translation: CASSSLGTSGNPGELFF. This chain joins TRBV11-2 and TRBJ2-2; 13 bases agree with TRBD2. Germline CDR1 is SGHAT and CDR2 is FQNNGV. The CDR3 runs to 17 residues. The full variable domain, its missing parts supplied by reference TRBV11-2 and TRBJ2-2, is EAGVAQSPRYKIIEKRQSVAFWCNPISGHATLYWYQQILGQGPKLLIQFQNNGVVDDSQLPKDRFSAERLKGVDSTLKIQPAKLEDSAVYLCASSSLGTSGNPGELFFGEGSRLTVL.

In its sample, this clone was seen a few times. This sequence joins TRBV30 and TRBJ2-1, with TRBD2 matching over 13 bases. CDR3 length: 18 amino acids. V lost 1 base to trimming and J lost 4 bases; unmatched junction nucleotides: 10. CDR1 is GTSNPN, CDR2 SVGIG, per germline (reference sequence). CDR3 sequence: CAWSGGLAGATSYNEQFF. In nucleotides, the CDR3 is TGTGCCTGGAGTGGCGGACTAGCGGGGGCGACGTCATACAATGAGCAGTTCTTC.

The chain joins TRBV7-8 to TRBJ1-2, with 10 bases fitting TRBD1. Trimming at V came to 6 bases and at J to 5 bases, leaving 9 bases not matched to a gene. The CDR3 consists of 15 residues. CDR1 SGHVS and CDR2 FQNEAQ come from the germline V gene. The CDR3 coding sequence is TGTGCCAGCAGATTGGGTAGGGGACAGGGGTATGGCTACACCTTC. Protein product: CASRLGRGQGYGYTF.

This chain connects TRBV9 to TRBJ2-2; D gene uncertain. The CDR3 extends over 12 amino acids. The V and J ends lost 4 bases and 6 bases respectively, with 7 bases between them. CDR1 is SGDLS, CDR2 YYNGEE, per germline. CDR3 DNA sequence: TGTGCCAGCAGCCTTAATCCCGGGGAGCTGTTTTTT. Protein product: CASSLNPGELFF.

The chain employs TRBV30 and TRBJ2-5; D not certain. Trimming took off 7 bases at V and 6 bases at J, with 18 bases between the two ends. The CDR3 is 13 amino acids. In germline, CDR1 is GTSNPN, CDR2 SVGIG (reference sequence). The CDR3 reads CASGAIPEQTQYF. DNA of the CDR3: TGTGCCTCTGGAGCGATACCGGAACAGACCCAGTACTTC.

The V gene is TRBV27, the J gene TRBJ2-1, with 10 bases fitting TRBD2. Trimming removed 3 bases from V and 6 bases from J; junction bases left unmatched: 11. The CDR3 spans 17 residues. Germline CDR1 reads MNHEY; CDR2 reads SMNVEV (reference sequence). The CDR3 is CASSFLRLAGVLNEQFF. CDR3 coding DNA: TGTGCCAGCAGTTTCTTACGTCTAGCGGGAGTTCTCAATGAGCAGTTCTTC.

V usage is TRBV7-9 and J usage is TRBJ2-5, with 9 bases identical to TRBD2. This CDR3 comprises 15 residues. The germline CDR1 and CDR2 sequences are SEHNR and FQNEAQ (reference sequence). Trimming at V came to 4 bases and at J to 1 base, leaving 4 bases not matched to a gene. The CDR3 DNA reads as TGTGCCAGCAGCTACCGACTAGCGGTCCAAGAGACCCAGTACTTC. It is translated as CASSYRLAVQETQYF.

V usage is TRBV7-2 and J usage is TRBJ1-6; D is uncertain. The CDR3 sequence is 19 residues long. V was cut by 4 bases and J by 4 bases, with 23 bases left in between. Germline assignment: CDR1 SGHTA and CDR2 FQGNSA. The DNA of the CDR3 is TGTGCCAGCAGCTCGTGGCATGGACGGGGTCGAGCGTATAATTCACCCCTCCACTTT. It yields the protein CASSSWHGRGRAYNSPLHF.

The table lists this clone with a few counts. The chain links TRBV4-2 to TRBJ1-6, with 7 bases fitting TRBD1. The junction had 13 bases not matched to a gene; V was cut back by 0 bases and J by 14 bases. Germline lookup yields CDR1 LGHNA and CDR2 YNFKEQ. This CDR3 is built from 16 residues. The DNA for the CDR3 is TGTGCCAGCAGCCAAGACCACCGGGACAGTACCCCATCCCTCCACTTT. The encoded protein is CASSQDHRDSTPSLHF.

The table lists this clone with a few counts. This chain joins TRBV27 and TRBJ2-1, with 13 bases matching TRBD2. Germline CDR1 MNHEY, CDR2 SMNVEV (reference sequence). The CDR3 has 16 residues. The V segment lost 6 bases and the J segment 6 bases; nucleotides outside the gene matches: 8. The CDR3 nucleotides read TGTGCCAGCAGACCCAGGACTAGCGGGAGTGGCAATGAGCAGTTCTTC. This encodes CASRPRTSGSGNEQFF.

This clone was recorded only once. This chain joins TRBV5-6 and TRBJ2-1; maybe TRBD1 (7 bases). CDR1 is SGHDT, CDR2 YYEEEE, per germline. The germline V and J ends were trimmed by 3 bases and 10 bases, with 20 bases remaining between them. The CDR3 runs to 15 residues. The CDR3 DNA reads TGTGCCAGCAGCTCCCTGGCAGGGGGGACTCTGGAGCAGTTCTTC. Protein sequence: CASSSLAGGTLEQFF.

The rearrangement uses TRBV10-3 and TRBJ2-1, with 10 nucleotides matching TRBD2. Germline trimming cut 8 bases from V and 1 base from J; bases unmatched to any gene: 8. CDR1 and CDR2 (germline): ENHRY, SYGVKD. The CDR3 runs 16 residues. In nucleotides, the CDR3 is TGTGCCATCGGAACAGCGGGGGGGCCGTCCTACAATGAGCAGTTCTTC. Protein product: CAIGTAGGPSYNEQFF.

The V and J genes are TRBV5-1 and TRBJ1-6; a possible D gene is TRBD1 (5 bases). Deletions cut 4 bases from V and 7 bases from J, with 12 bases between. The CDR3 loop spans 14 amino acids. Germline V gives CDR1 SGHRS, CDR2 YFSETQ. The CDR3 here is CASSTSRQNSPLHF. The CDR3 nucleotides are TGCGCCAGCAGCACCTCGCGACAGAATTCACCCCTCCACTTT.

This chain links TRBV27 with TRBJ2-4; 7 nucleotides align to TRBD2. V gave up 5 bases and J gave up 8 bases; unmatched junction bases: 12. Germline V gives CDR1 MNHEY, CDR2 SMNVEV (reference sequence). The CDR3 length is 15 residues. The CDR3 protein is CASSPGPGGGDIQYF. The CDR3 nucleotides read TGTGCCAGCAGTCCTGGACCGGGCGGGGGTGACATTCAGTACTTC.